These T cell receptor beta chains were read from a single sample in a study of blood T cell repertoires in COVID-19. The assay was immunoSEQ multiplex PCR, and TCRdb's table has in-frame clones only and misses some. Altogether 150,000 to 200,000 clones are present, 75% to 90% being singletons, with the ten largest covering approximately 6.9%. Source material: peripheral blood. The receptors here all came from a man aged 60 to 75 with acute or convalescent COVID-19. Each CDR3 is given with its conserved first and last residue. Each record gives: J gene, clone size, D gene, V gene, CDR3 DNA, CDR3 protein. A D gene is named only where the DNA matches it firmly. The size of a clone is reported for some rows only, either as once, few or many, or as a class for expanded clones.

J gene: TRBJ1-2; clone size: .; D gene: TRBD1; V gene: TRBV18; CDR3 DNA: TGTGCCAGCTCACCAGGACAGGGATTGTCAGATGGCTACACCTTC; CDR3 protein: CASSPGQGLSDGYTF
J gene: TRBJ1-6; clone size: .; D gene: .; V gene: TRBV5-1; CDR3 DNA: TGCGCCAGCAGCTTGAAACAGGGTACGGGTTCACCCCTCCACTTT; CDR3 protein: CASSLKQGTGSPLHF
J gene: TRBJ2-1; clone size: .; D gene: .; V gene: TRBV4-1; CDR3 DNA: TGCGCCAGCAGCCAAGGCGGAACTCAGTACTACAATGAGCAGTTCTTC; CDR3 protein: CASSQGGTQYYNEQFF
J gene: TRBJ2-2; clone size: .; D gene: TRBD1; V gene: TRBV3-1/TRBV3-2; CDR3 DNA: TGTGCCAGCAGCCCCGGGACAGGGGGAACCGGGGAGCTGTTTTTT; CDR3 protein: CASSPGTGGTGELFF
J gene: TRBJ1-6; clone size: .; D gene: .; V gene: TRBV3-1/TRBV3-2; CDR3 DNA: TGTGCCAGCCGCCCGGGTCTTAATTCACCCCTCCACTTT; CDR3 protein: CASRPGLNSPLHF
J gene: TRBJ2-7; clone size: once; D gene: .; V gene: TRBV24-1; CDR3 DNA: TGTGCCACCAGGGACAGTGATACCTACGAGCAGTACTTC; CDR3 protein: CATRDSDTYEQYF
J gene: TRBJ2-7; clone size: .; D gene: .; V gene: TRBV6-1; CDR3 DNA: TGTGCCAGCAGTGGGTCGCGGGACAGTATAGCCTACGAGCAGTACTTC; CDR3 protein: CASSGSRDSIAYEQYF
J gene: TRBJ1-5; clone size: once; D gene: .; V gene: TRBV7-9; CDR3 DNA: TGTGCCAGCAGCTGGGAGGGCCTCGGTCAGCCCCAGCATTTT; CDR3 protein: CASSWEGLGQPQHF
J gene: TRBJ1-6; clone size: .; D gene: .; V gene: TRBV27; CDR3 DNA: TGTGCCAGCAGAGAAGACAGTCATAATTCACCCCTCCACTTT; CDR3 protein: CASREDSHNSPLHF
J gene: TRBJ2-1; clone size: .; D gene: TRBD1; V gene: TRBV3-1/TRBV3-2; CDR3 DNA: TGTGCCAGCAGCCCCATGGCTGGGACAGGGGGCAGTAGGAATGAGCAGTTCTTC; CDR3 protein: CASSPMAGTGGSRNEQFF
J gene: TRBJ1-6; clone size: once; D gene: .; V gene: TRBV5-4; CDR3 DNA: TGTGCCAGCAGCTTGGATGTTGGGAGGGATAGAATTTCACCCCTCCACTTT; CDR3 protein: CASSLDVGRDRISPLHF
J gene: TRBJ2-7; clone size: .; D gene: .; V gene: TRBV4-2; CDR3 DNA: TGTGCCAGCAGCCAAGAGCTCACAGGGACCTACGAGCAGTACTTC; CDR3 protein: CASSQELTGTYEQYF
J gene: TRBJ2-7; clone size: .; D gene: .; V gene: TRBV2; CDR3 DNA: TGTGCCAGCACTGCACGGGACTCCGGGGAGCAGTACTTC; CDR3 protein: CASTARDSGEQYF
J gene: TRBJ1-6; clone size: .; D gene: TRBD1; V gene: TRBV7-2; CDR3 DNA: TGTGCCAGCAGCCCCCGGACAGGATATAATTCACCCCTCCACTTT; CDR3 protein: CASSPRTGYNSPLHF
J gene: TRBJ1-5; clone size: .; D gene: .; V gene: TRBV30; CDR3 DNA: TGTGCCTGGGCCGACAGTTACAATCAGCCCCAGCATTTT; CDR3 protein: CAWADSYNQPQHF
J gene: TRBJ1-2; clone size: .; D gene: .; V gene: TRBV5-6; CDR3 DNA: TGTGCCAGCAGCCCAGGGATCTATGGCTACACCTTC; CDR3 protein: CASSPGIYGYTF
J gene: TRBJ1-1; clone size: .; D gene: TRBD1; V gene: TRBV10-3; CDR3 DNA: TGTGCCATCAGTGAGGACAGGGTAGGAGCTTTCTTT; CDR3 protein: CAISEDRVGAFF
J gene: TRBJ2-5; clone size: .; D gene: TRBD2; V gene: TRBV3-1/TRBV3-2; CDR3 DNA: TGTGCCAGCAGTTTCGGGACTAGCAAAGAGACCCAGTACTTC; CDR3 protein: CASSFGTSKETQYF
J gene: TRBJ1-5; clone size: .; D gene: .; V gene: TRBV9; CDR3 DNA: TGTGCCAGCAGCGTTTGGGGAGAAGGACAGCCCCAGCATTTT; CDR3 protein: CASSVWGEGQPQHF
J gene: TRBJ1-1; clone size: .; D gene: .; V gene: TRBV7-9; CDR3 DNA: TGTGCCAGCAGCTTCGGGTGGGGCGTAAACACTGAAGCTTTCTTT; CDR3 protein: CASSFGWGVNTEAFF
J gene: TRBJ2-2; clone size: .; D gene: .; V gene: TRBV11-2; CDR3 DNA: TGTGCCAGCAGCTCGAGACAGCCGGGCACCGGGGAGCTGTTTTTT; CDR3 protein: CASSSRQPGTGELFF
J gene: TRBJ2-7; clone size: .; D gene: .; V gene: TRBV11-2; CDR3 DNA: TGTGCCAGCAGACACGGGGACTACGAGCAGTACTTC; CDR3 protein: CASRHGDYEQYF
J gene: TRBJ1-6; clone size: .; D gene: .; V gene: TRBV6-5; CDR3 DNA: TGTGCCAGCAGTTACGAGGGAAATTCACCCCTCCACTTT; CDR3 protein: CASSYEGNSPLHF
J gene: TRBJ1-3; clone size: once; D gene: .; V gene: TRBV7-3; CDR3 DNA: TGTGCCAGCAGCCTTATCCCGACAGGAGACTCTGGAAACACCATATATTTT; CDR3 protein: CASSLIPTGDSGNTIYF
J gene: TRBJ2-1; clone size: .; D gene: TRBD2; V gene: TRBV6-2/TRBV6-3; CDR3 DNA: TGTGCCAGCAGTCCGTATACTAGCGGGAGTATAAAAAGGGATGAGCAGTTCTTC; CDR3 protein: CASSPYTSGSIKRDEQFF
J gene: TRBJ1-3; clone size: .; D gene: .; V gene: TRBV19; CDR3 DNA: TGTGCCAGTAGTCCCGGGTGGCAGGGGACTGGAAACACCATATATTTT; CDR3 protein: CASSPGWQGTGNTIYF
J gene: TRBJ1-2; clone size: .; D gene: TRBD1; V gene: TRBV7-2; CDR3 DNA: TGTGCCAGCAGCAAATCCGGGACAGACTATGGCTACACCTTC; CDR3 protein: CASSKSGTDYGYTF
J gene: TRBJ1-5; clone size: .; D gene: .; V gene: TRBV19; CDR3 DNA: TGTGCCAGTAGTATTCTCCCGAATCAGCCCCAGCATTTT; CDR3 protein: CASSILPNQPQHF
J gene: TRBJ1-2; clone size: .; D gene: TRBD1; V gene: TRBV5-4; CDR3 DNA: TGTGCCAGCAGCTTACAGGGGAACTATGGCTACACCTTC; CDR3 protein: CASSLQGNYGYTF
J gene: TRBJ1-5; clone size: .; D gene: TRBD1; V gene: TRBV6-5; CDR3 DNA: TGTGCCAGCAGGGCGGTACAGGGGAGTAGGCAGCCCCAGCATTTT; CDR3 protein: CASRAVQGSRQPQHF
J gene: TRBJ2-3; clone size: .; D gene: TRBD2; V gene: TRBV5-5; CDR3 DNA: TGTGCCAGCAGCTTGGAAGGACTAGCGACAGATACGCAGTATTTT; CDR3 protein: CASSLEGLATDTQYF
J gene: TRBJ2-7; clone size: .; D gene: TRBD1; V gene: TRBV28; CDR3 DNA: TGTGCCAGCAGTTTTTCGTTTACAGGGGATATGGACGAGCAGTACTTC; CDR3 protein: CASSFSFTGDMDEQYF
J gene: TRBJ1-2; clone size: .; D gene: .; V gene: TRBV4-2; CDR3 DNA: TGTGCCAGCAGCCAAGACCAGGCAGGAGGTATAGGCTACACCTTC; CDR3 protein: CASSQDQAGGIGYTF
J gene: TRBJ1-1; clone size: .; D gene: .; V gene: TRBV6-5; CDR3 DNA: TGTGCCAGCAGTTACTCCGAGGGTGTCAACACTGAAGCTTTCTTT; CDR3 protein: CASSYSEGVNTEAFF
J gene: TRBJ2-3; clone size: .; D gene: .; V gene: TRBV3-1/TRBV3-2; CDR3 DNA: TGTGCCAGCAGCCAAGATATAGGCAGCGGTACGCAGTATTTT; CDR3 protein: CASSQDIGSGTQYF
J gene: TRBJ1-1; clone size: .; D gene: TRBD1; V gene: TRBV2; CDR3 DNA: TGTGCCGGAAAGGACAGGGGCGCTGAAGCTTTCTTT; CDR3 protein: CAGKDRGAEAFF
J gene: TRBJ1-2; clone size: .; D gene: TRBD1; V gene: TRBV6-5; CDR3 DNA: TGTGCCAGTCAGGGACAGGCTGGTGGCTACACCTTC; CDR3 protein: CASQGQAGGYTF
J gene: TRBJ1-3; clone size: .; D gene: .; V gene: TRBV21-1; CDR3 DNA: TGTGCCAGCAGCATCAGGGTTGGGCCTGGGTACACCATATATTTT; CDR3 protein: CASSIRVGPGYTIYF
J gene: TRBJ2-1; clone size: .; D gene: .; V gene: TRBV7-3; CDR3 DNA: TGTGCCAGCAGCTTGGGGCGCCAGAGGTATCACAATGAGCAGTTCTTC; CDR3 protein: CASSLGRQRYHNEQFF
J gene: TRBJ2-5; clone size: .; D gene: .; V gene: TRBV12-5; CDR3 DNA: TGTGCTAGTGGTTTGGTAGGCCCTAGTGAAAAGGCCTCGCATGAGACCCAGTACTTC; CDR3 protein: CASGLVGPSEKASHETQYF
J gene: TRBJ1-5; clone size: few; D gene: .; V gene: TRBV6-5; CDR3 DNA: TGTGCCAGCAGGGGGGCAAACAATCAGCCCCAGCATTTT; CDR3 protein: CASRGANNQPQHF
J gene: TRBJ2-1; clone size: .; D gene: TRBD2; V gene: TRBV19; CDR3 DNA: TGTGCCAGTAGCGGTCGGGGTAGCGGGAGAAGTTTGTACAATGAGCAGTTCTTC; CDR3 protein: CASSGRGSGRSLYNEQFF
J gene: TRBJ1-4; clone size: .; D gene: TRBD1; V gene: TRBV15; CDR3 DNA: TGTGCCACCAGGCCGGGACAGTTTAATGAAAAACTGTTTTTT; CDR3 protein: CATRPGQFNEKLFF
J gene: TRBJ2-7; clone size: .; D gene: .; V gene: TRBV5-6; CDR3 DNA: TGTGCCAGCAGCTTCGGTGCCGACTCCTACGAGCAGTACTTC; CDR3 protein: CASSFGADSYEQYF
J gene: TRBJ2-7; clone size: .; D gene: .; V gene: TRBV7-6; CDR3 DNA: TGTGCCAGCAGCCTATCCTACGAGCAGTACTTC; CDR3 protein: CASSLSYEQYF
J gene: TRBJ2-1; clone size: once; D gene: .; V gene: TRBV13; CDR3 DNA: TGTGCCAGCAGCTTAAGGCCGAGGAGCGATGAGCAGTTCTTC; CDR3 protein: CASSLRPRSDEQFF
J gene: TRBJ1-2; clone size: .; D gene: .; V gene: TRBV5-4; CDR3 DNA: TGTGCCAGCAGCTTGGAGAACAGGGACGGCTACACCTTC; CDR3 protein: CASSLENRDGYTF
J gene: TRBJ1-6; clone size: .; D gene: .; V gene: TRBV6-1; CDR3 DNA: TGTGCCAGCAGTGAACACAGGTTCAATTCACCCCTCCACTTT; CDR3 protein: CASSEHRFNSPLHF
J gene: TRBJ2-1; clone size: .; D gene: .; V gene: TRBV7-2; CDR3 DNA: TGTGCCAGCAGCTTTTATGGCTTCGATGAGCAGTTCTTC; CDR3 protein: CASSFYGFDEQFF
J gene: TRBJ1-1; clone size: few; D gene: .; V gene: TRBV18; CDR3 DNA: TGTGCCAGCTCACCGCGGGACGGTCTGAACACTGAAGCTTTCTTT; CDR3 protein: CASSPRDGLNTEAFF
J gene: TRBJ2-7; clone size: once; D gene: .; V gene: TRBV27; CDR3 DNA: TGTGCCAGCACCCTCAGAGGCCGGAGGCAGTACTTC; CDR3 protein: CASTLRGRRQYF
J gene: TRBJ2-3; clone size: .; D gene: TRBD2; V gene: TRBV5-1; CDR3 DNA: TGCGCCAGCGGAACTAGCGGGAGGGCTGTAGATACGCAGTATTTT; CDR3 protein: CASGTSGRAVDTQYF